The clone carrying this T cell receptor beta chain has more than one count but fewer than ten. Antigen specificity is unknown. The study ran its PCR with 60 Vbeta and 13 Jbeta primers. Assay used: immunoSEQ multiplex PCR; TCRdb lists only in-frame clones, some missing. This sample has around 200,000 clones; roughly four fifths occur once, and the top ten carry more than 8.5%. This record belongs to a study of cytomegalovirus exposure and HLA in healthy donors. As for the study in general: Genetic ancestry analysis placed around four fifths of the roughly 400 donors that were genotyped in the Caucasian-associated cluster. Whole-study findings and limits: Among TCR sequences, most were rare, though some public TCRs appeared in many donors. The investigators catalogued 150 or so TCR beta chains as cytomegalovirus-associated. About 87% or about 30% of the time was how often most TCR beta V segments were productive, according to an earlier analysis.

The germline CDR1 and CDR2 sequences are SNHLY and FYNNEI. CDR3 length equals 14 residues. Trimming shortened V by 2 bases and J by 8 bases, and 15 bases separated the two germline ends. Specimen: PBMCs. This clonotype was sampled from a woman aged 45-59 years in good health and CMV-seropositive. This chain joins TRBV2 and TRBJ1-2; D unclear. The CDR3 nucleotides are TGTGCCAGCAGTGAACGAGTAGCCCGCTGGGGCTACACCTTC. Its translation is CASSERVARWGYTF.